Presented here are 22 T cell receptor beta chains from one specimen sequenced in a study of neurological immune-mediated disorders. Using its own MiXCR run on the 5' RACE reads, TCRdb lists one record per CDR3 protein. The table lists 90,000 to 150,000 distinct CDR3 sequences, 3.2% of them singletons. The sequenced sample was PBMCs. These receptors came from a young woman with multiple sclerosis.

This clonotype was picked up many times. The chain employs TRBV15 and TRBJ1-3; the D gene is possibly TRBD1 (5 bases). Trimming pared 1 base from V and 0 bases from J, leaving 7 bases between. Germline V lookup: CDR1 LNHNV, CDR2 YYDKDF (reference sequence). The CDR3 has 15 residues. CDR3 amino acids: CATSRGQSSGNTIYF. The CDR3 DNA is TGTGCCACCAGCAGAGGACAGTCCTCTGGAAACACCATATATTTT.

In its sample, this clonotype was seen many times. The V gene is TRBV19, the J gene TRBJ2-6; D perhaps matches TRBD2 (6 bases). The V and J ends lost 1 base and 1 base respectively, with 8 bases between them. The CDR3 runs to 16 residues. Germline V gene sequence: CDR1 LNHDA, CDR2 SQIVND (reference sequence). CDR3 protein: CASSIVGGSGANVLTF. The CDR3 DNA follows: TGTGCCAGTAGTATAGTCGGGGGATCTGGGGCCAACGTCCTGACTTTC.

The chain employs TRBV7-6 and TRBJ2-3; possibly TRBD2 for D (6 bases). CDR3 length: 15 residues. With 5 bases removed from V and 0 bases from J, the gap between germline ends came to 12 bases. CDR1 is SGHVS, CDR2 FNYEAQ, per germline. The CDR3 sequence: CASSPWDFSTDTQYF. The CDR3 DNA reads TGTGCCAGCAGCCCATGGGACTTTAGCACAGATACGCAGTATTTT.

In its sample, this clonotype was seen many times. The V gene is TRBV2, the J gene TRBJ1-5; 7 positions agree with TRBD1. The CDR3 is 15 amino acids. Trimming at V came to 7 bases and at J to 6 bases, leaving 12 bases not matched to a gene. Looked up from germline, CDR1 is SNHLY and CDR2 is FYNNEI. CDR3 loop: CASTRWEGAFQPQHF. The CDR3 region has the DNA TGTGCCAGCACCAGATGGGAGGGGGCGTTTCAGCCCCAGCATTTT.

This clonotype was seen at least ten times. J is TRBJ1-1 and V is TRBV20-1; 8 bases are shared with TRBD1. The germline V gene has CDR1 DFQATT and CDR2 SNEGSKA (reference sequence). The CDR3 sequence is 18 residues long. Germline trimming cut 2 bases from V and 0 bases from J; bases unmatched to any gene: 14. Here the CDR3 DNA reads TGCAGTGCTAGAACCGGGACAGGAGGTCTAGCGATGAACACTGAAGCTTTCTTT. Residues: CSARTGTGGLAMNTEAFF.

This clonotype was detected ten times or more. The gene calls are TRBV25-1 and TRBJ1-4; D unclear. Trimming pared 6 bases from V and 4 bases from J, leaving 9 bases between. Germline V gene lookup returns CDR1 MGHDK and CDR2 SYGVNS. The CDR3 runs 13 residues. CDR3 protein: CASRRSNNEKLFF. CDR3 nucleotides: TGTGCCAGCAGAAGGAGTAATAATGAAAAACTGTTTTTT.

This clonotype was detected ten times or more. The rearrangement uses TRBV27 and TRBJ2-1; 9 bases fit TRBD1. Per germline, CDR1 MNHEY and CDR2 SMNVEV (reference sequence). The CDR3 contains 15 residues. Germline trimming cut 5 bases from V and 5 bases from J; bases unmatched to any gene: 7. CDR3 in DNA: TGTGCCAGCAGTCGGCTGGGACAGGGAAACAATGAGCAGTTCTTC. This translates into CASSRLGQGNNEQFF.

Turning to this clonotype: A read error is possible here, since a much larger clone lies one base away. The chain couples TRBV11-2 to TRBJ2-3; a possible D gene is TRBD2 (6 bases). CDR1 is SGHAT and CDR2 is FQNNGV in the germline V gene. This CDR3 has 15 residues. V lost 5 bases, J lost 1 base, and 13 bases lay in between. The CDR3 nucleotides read TGTGCCAGCAGCCACCGAGCTAGCGGCACAGATACGCAGTATTTT. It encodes CASSHRASGTDTQYF.

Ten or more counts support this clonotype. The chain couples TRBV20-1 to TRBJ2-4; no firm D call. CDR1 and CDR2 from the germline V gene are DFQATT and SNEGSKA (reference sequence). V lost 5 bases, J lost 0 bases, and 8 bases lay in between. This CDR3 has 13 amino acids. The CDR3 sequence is CSAREVAKNIQYF. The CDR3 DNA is TGCAGTGCTCGCGAGGTAGCCAAAAACATTCAGTACTTC.

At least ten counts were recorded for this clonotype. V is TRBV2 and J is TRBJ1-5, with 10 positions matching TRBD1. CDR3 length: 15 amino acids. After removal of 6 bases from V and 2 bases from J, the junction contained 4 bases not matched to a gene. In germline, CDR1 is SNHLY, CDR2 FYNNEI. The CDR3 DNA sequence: TGTGCCAGCAGACCGACAGGGGGCGGCAATCAGCCCCAGCATTTT. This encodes CASRPTGGGNQPQHF.

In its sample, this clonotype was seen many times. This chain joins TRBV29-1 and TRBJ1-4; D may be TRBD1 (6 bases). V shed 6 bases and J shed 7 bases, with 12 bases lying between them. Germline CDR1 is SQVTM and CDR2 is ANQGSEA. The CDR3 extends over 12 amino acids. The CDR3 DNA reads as TGCAGCGTCGGGGGGCTAGGTGAAAAACTGTTTTTT. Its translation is CSVGGLGEKLFF.

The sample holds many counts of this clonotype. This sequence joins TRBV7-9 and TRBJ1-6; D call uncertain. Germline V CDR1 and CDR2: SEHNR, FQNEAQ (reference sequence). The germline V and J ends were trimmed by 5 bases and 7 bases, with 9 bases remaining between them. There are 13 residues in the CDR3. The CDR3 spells CASSRAPNSPLHF. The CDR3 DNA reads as TGTGCCAGCAGCAGGGCCCCCAATTCACCCCTCCACTTT. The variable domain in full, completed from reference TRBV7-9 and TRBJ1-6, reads DTGVSQNPRHKITKRGQNVTFRCDPISEHNRLYWYRQTLGQGPEFLTYFQNEAQLEKSRLLSDRFSAERPKGSFSTLEIQRTEQGDSAMYLCASSRAPNSPLHFGNGTRLTVT.

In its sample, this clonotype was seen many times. CDR3 residues: CASSTGLGGSETQYF. For the CDR3, the DNA is TGCGCCAGCAGCACAGGACTCGGGGGATCGGAGACCCAGTACTTC. The V gene is TRBV5-1, the J gene TRBJ2-5; D may be TRBD2 (6 bases). Trimming shortened V by 4 bases and J by 5 bases, and 18 bases separated the two germline ends. This CDR3 has 15 residues. Germline V gene lookup returns CDR1 SGHRS and CDR2 YFSETQ.

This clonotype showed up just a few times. CDR3 sequence: CASSLGRSSASTDTQYF. The DNA for the CDR3 is TGTGCCAGCAGCTTAGGTCGCTCCAGCGCCAGCACAGATACGCAGTATTTT. The chain is built from TRBV11-2 and TRBJ2-3; D gene uncertain. Per the germline V gene, CDR1 is SGHAT and CDR2 is FQNNGV. CDR3 length: 17 amino acids. Trimming shortened V by 1 base and J by 0 bases, and 14 bases separated the two germline ends.

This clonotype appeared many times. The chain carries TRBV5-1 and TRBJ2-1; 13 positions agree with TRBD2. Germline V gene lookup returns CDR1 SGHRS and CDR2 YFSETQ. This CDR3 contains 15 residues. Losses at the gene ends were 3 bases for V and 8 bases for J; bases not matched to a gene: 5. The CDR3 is CASSSGTSGADEQFF. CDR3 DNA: TGCGCCAGCAGCTCCGGGACTAGCGGGGCGGATGAGCAGTTCTTC.

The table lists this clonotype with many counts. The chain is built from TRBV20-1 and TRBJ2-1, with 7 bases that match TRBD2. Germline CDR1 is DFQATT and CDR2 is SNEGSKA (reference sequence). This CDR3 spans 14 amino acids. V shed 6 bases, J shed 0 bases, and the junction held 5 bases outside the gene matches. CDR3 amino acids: CSAPPGGSYNEQFF. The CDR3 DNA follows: TGCAGTGCCCCCCCGGGAGGCTCCTACAATGAGCAGTTCTTC.

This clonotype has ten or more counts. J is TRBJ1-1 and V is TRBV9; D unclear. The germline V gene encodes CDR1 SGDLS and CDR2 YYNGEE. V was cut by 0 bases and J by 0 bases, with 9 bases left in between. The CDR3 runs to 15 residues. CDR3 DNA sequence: TGTGCCAGCAGCGTAGGCGGACGAATGAACACTGAAGCTTTCTTT. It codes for CASSVGGRMNTEAFF.

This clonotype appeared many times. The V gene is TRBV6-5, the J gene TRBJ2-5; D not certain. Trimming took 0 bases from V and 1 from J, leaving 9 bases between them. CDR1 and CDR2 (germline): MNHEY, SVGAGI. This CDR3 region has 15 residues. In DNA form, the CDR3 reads TGTGCCAGCAGTTACTCATGGAGTTTCCAAGAGACCCAGTACTTC. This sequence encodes CASSYSWSFQETQYF.

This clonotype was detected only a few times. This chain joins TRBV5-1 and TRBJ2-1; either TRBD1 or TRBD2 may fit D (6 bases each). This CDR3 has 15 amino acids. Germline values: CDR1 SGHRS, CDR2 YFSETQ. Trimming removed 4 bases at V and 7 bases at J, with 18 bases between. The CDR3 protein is CASSAGHTQTNEQFF. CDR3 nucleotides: TGCGCCAGCAGCGCGGGACATACACAGACTAATGAGCAGTTCTTC.

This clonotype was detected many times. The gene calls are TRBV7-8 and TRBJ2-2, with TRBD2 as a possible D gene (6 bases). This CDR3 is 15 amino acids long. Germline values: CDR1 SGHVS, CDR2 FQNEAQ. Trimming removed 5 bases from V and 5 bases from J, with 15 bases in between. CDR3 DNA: TGTGCCAGCAGCCAGCAGACTAGTTGGACCGGGGAGCTGTTTTTT. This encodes CASSQQTSWTGELFF.

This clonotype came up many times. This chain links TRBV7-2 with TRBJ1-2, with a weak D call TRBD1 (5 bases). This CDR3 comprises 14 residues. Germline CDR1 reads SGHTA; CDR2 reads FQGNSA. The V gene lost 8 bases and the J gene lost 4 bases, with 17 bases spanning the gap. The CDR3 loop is CASGTVGVGYGYTF. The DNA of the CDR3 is TGTGCCAGCGGAACAGTGGGGGTCGGCTATGGCTACACCTTC.

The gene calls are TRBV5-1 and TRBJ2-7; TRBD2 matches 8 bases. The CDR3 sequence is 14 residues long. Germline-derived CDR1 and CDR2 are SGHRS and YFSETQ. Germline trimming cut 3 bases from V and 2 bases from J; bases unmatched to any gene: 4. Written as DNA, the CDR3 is TGCGCCAGCAGCTCAGGGACTAGTCCCTACGAGCAGTACTTC. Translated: CASSSGTSPYEQYF. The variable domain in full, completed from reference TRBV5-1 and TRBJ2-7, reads KAGVTQTPRYLIKTRGQQVTLSCSPISGHRSVSWYQQTPGQGLQFLFEYFSETQRNKGNFPGRFSGRQFSNSRSEMNVSTLELGDSALYLCASSSGTSPYEQYFGPGTRLTVT.